A single sample is the source of the 8 T cell receptor beta chains below, sequenced in a study of molecular identifiers for immune sequencing clone quantification (dated by TCRdb to the late 2010s). The library was prepared using PCR. TCRdb lists the instrument as NextSeq 500. TCRdb reprocessed the public reads (quality trimming at Q25 with fastp, clone calling with MiXCR) and kept in-frame beta chains. Rows are unified per CDR3 protein, each entry keeping the most common DNA and genes. The sample table records some 580,000 distinct CDR3 sequences; 25% of these occur just once. In total, the top ten clones hold 0.78% of the sample. Sequencing was done on a sample of naive CD8+ T cells from blood, with Jurkat cell RNA spiked in. This specimen's cell subset or site label, per the study, means: FACS-sorted CD8+CD4-CCR7+CD45RA+ naive T cells. These TCRs come from a human donor in good health. Some libraries in this study had Jurkat cell RNA spiked in.

This clonotype was counted many times. V and J are TRBV5-1 and TRBJ1-1; D is unresolved. CDR1 SGHRS and CDR2 YFSETQ come from the germline V gene. V was clipped by 2 bases and J by 0 bases, with 8 bases between them. The CDR3 has 14 amino acids. CDR3 region: CASSLRDMNTEAFF. DNA of the CDR3: TGCGCCAGCAGCTTAAGGGATATGAACACTGAAGCTTTCTTT.

This sequence joins TRBV5-4 and TRBJ1-1; a weak D match, TRBD1 (5 bases). The CDR3 is 14 residues long. Germline CDR1 is SGHNT and CDR2 is YYREEE (reference sequence). Between the trimmed V and J ends, which lost 4 bases and 3 bases, there was a span of 13 bases. CDR3 residues: CASSLEPGDTEAFF. The DNA for the CDR3 is TGTGCCAGCAGCCTAGAACCGGGGGACACTGAAGCTTTCTTT.

As for this clonotype: One base away lies a much larger clone, so this may be a sequencing read error. The V call is TRBV5-5, the J call TRBJ1-4; 9 bases match TRBD1. This CDR3 is built from 16 residues. CDR1 and CDR2 (germline): SGHKS, YYEKEE (reference sequence). For the CDR3, the DNA is TGTGCCAGCAGCTTGGGGCCGGGACAGGGTTCGGAAAAACAGTTTTTT. Translated, it gives CASSLGPGQGSEKQFF.

This clonotype was seen many times. The V call is TRBV30, the J call TRBJ1-1; D remains unclear. The CDR3 extends over 14 amino acids. Trimming left V 0 bases short and J 4 bases short, with 12 bases between. Germline assignment: CDR1 GTSNPN and CDR2 SVGIG (reference sequence). CDR3 sequence: CAWSVSFGGTEAFF. The CDR3 DNA reads as TGTGCCTGGAGTGTATCTTTTGGAGGCACTGAAGCTTTCTTT.

This clonotype was recorded at least ten times. The chain couples TRBV4-3 to TRBJ1-5; D unclear. The CDR3 runs 15 residues. The V end was cut by 4 bases, the J end by 2 bases, with 12 bases between. The germline V gene encodes CDR1 LGHNA and CDR2 YSLEER. Written as DNA, the CDR3 is TGCGCCAGCAGCCTCAATCTCGGAGGCAATCAGCCCCAGCATTTT. It is translated as CASSLNLGGNQPQHF.

Comments on this clonotype: It may be a read error: a sequence one base away is much more abundant. Because it lacks the conserved phenylalanine or tryptophan at the end, this CDR3 is likely a read error. The genes are TRBV29-1 and TRBJ1-1; 8 positions agree with TRBD1. Germline assignment: CDR1 SQVTM and CDR2 ANQGSEA. Germline trimming cut 4 bases from V and 0 bases from J; bases unmatched to any gene: 7. The CDR3 runs 15 residues. CDR3 amino acids: CSVAWMDRVNTEAFL. The CDR3 DNA reads as TGCAGCGTTGCATGGATGGACAGGGTGAACACTGAAGCTTTCCTT.

This chain uses TRBV5-8 with TRBJ1-1; D remains unclear. Germline CDR1 reads SGHTS; CDR2 reads YDEGEE. The V end was cut by 7 bases, the J end by 4 bases, with 11 bases between. The CDR3 spans 12 residues. For the CDR3, the DNA is TGTGCCAGCCTTTTCGTTCTCACTGAAGCTTTCTTT. Translation gives CASLFVLTEAFF.

This clonotype has just a few counts. The chain recombines TRBV18 with TRBJ2-3; D may correspond to TRBD1 or TRBD2 (5 bases each). V was cut by 0 bases and J by 4 bases, with 14 bases left in between. Germline V CDR1 and CDR2: KGHSH, LQKENI. The CDR3 is 16 amino acids. Here the CDR3 DNA reads TGTGCCAGCTCACCACCCCGGCAGGGAGTATCAGATACGCAGTATTTT. This gives the protein CASSPPRQGVSDTQYF.